The 31 T cell receptor beta chains listed next were all sequenced from one sample in a study of spatial heterogeneity in lung cancer. TCRdb re-derived calls from the 5' RACE reads in MiXCR, one entry per CDR3 protein. Of some 11,000 distinct CDR3 sequences in the sample, 4% to 6.5% were seen once. Findings and caveats of the study: Intratumoral expanded alpha and beta TCR counts were found to track tumor mutation counts.

The time point was: sample taken at primary tumor resection. Antigen specificity for these receptors is unknown. Sample: lung tumor tissue, taken at surgery. The receptor source for this set is a male donor with early-stage non-small cell lung cancer.

At least ten counts were recorded for this clonotype. This beta chain appears as a stray read in a library generated for alpha chains; its size is not informative. The V call is TRBV29-1, the J call TRBJ2-7; 10 positions match TRBD1. CDR1 is SQVTM and CDR2 is ANQGSEA in the germline V gene. V shed 2 bases and J 5 bases; nucleotides not matched to a gene: 9. There are 15 residues in the CDR3. Written as DNA, the CDR3 is TGCAGCGTTGAAAAACCGGGACAGGGGAGCCACGAGCAGTACTTC. Protein sequence: CSVEKPGQGSHEQYF.

This clonotype was detected many times. This beta chain turned up in a library designed for alpha chains; as an off-target read, its abundance says little. The chain links TRBV7-2 to TRBJ2-3; TRBD2 might be the D (5 bases). The CDR3 is 15 residues long. Germline assignment: CDR1 SGHTA and CDR2 FQGNSA. The germline V and J ends were trimmed by 5 bases and 0 bases, with 12 bases remaining between them. The CDR3 region is CASSHLAYSTDTQYF. CDR3 coding DNA: TGTGCCAGCAGCCACTTAGCGTATAGCACAGATACGCAGTATTTT.

In this sample, this clonotype turned up many times. Within a library made for alpha chains, this beta chain is off target, and its count is uninformative. V is TRBV12-3 or TRBV12-4 and J is TRBJ1-2, with D possibly being TRBD1 (5 bases). Trimming took 3 bases from V and 7 from J, leaving 12 bases between them. The CDR3 totals 13 residues. The CDR3 nucleotides read TGTGCCAGCAGTTTCAGGGAAAGAAGTGGCTACACCTTC. Translating gives CASSFRERSGYTF.

To note about this clonotype: As an off-target read in a library built for alpha chains, this beta chain has a frequency of little significance. The gene calls are TRBV5-1 and TRBJ1-5; D remains unclear. V gave up 3 bases and J gave up 5 bases, with 18 bases separating them. The CDR3 contains 16 residues. Germline assignment: CDR1 SGHRS and CDR2 YFSETQ. The CDR3 nucleotides are TGCGCCAGCAGCTCGAGGGCACAGAAGGGTGATCAGCCCCAGCATTTT. This gives the protein CASSSRAQKGDQPQHF.

As for this clonotype: Because this beta chain is a stray read in a library intended to capture alpha chains, its abundance should not be given much weight. As DNA, the CDR3 is TGCGCCAGCAGCCTAGCGGGACGCTACAATGAGCAGTTCTTC. This encodes CASSLAGRYNEQFF. This chain uses TRBV10-2 with TRBJ2-1, with 9 bases identical to TRBD2. From germline, CDR1 is WSHSY and CDR2 SAAADI. V lost 6 bases and J lost 3; bases outside the gene matches: 3. The CDR3 runs to 14 residues.

Note on this clonotype: As an off-target read in a library built for alpha chains, this beta chain has a frequency of little significance. This sequence joins TRBV7-2 and TRBJ1-2; 7 bases match TRBD1. CDR3 length: 13 residues. The trim removed 6 bases at V and 4 bases at J, leaving 5 bases unmatched. Germline CDR1 SGHTA, CDR2 FQGNSA. The CDR3 reads CASRPRTGYGYTF. The CDR3 nucleotides read TGTGCCAGCAGACCCAGGACAGGCTATGGCTACACCTTC.

By sample fraction, this clonotype is medium-sized (0.01 to 0.1%). Because the library targeted alpha chains, this beta chain is an off-target read whose size means little. The V call is TRBV2, the J call TRBJ2-3, with 9 bases lining up with TRBD1. CDR3 length equals 15 residues. Trimming at V came to 6 bases and at J to 6 bases, leaving 10 bases not matched to a gene. The V gene's germline CDR1 is SNHLY and CDR2 FYNNEI. The CDR3 DNA reads TGTGCCAGCAGAGACGGGGACAGGGCGAGGGATACGCAGTATTTT. As protein: CASRDGDRARDTQYF.

There are a few counts of this clonotype. The junction and the germline gene differ at one end; a read error may be behind it. For a library built for alpha chains, this beta chain is a stray read; little rests on its size. The chain employs TRBV10-2 and TRBJ2-7; D gene unclear. The germline gives CDR1 WSHSY, CDR2 SAAADI. The CDR3 length is 13 residues. CDR3 loop: CASLAPDGDEQYF. For the CDR3, the DNA is TGTGCCAGCTTGGCGCCGGACGGCGACGAGCAGTACTTC.

This clonotype has a count of ten or more. With the library built for alpha chains, this beta chain is off target and its frequency is not meaningful. The chain carries TRBV6-1 and TRBJ2-7, with TRBD1 matching over 11 bases. V was clipped by 2 bases and J by 5 bases; unmatched bases: 5. The CDR3 has 15 residues. The germline V gene encodes CDR1 MNHNS and CDR2 SASEGT. The CDR3 DNA reads TGTGCCAGCAGTGAATATATGGGACAGGGGGACGAGCAGTACTTC. Translated: CASSEYMGQGDEQYF.

By its share, this clonotype is medium-sized (0.01 to 0.1%). This beta chain is an unintended read in a library built for alpha chains; its size means little. The chain links TRBV25-1 to TRBJ1-1; 10 bases fit TRBD1. Per germline, CDR1 MGHDK and CDR2 SYGVNS. V lost 3 bases, J lost 13 bases, and 2 bases stayed unmatched. This CDR3 has 11 residues. The CDR3: CASSDGTGDFF. CDR3 bases: TGTGCCAGCAGTGATGGGACAGGGGATTTCTTT. The complete variable domain, with remaining parts taken from reference TRBV25-1 and TRBJ1-1, reads EADIYQTPRYLVIGTGKKITLECSQTMGHDKMYWYQQDPGMELHLIHYSYGVNSTEKGDLSSESTVSRIRTEHFPLTLESARPSHTSQYLCASSDGTGDFFGQGTRLTVV.

The sample holds many counts of this clonotype. This beta chain is an off-target read within a library intended for alpha chains, so its frequency means little. This chain joins TRBV6-1 and TRBJ2-1, with 7 bases fitting TRBD1. CDR3 length: 16 amino acids. The trim removed 4 bases at V and 1 base at J, leaving 7 bases unmatched. Germline CDR1 is MNHNS and CDR2 is SASEGT. For the CDR3, the DNA is TGTGCCAGCAGTGGACAGGGACGGTGGTCCTACAATGAGCAGTTCTTC. It is translated as CASSGQGRWSYNEQFF.

This clonotype was counted ten times or more. Being off target in a library aimed at alpha chains, this beta chain has a size of little meaning. The chain is built from TRBV6-1 and TRBJ2-1, with D possibly matching TRBD2 (6 bases). The CDR3 is 20 residues long. Deletions cut 2 bases from V and 0 bases from J, with 23 bases between. From germline, CDR1 is MNHNS and CDR2 SASEGT. CDR3 residues: CASSEIGGGKKPSSYNEQFF. The CDR3 DNA reads TGTGCCAGCAGTGAAATAGGAGGAGGGAAAAAACCCAGCTCCTACAATGAGCAGTTCTTC.

A few counts support this clonotype. For a library built for alpha chains, this beta chain is a stray read; little rests on its size. V is TRBV7-9 and J is TRBJ2-5; no firm D call. Germline values: CDR1 SEHNR, CDR2 FQNEAQ (reference sequence). There are 13 residues in the CDR3. V was clipped by 1 base and J by 5 bases, with 8 bases between them. In DNA, the CDR3 is TGTGCCAGCAGCTTAGGACCGCTGGAGACCCAGTACTTC. This sequence encodes CASSLGPLETQYF.

In the case of this clonotype: For a library built for alpha chains, this beta chain is a stray read; little rests on its size. The chain joins TRBV11-2 to TRBJ2-7, with TRBD1 matching 8 bases. V trimming: 5 bases; J trimming: 3 bases; junction bases outside the gene matches: 9. The CDR3 is 15 amino acids. Per germline, CDR1 SGHAT and CDR2 FQNNGV. CDR3 nucleotide sequence: TGTGCCAGCAGCCTCCAAGGGACAGGTATCTACGAGCAGTACGTC. Amino acid sequence: CASSLQGTGIYEQYV.

This clonotype has a count of ten or more. This beta chain is off target for a library built for alpha chains, so its abundance means little. V usage is TRBV20-1 and J usage is TRBJ2-7; TRBD1 matches 10 bases. Germline V gives CDR1 DFQATT, CDR2 SNEGSKA (reference sequence). Trimming at V came to 3 bases and at J to 5 bases, leaving 7 bases not matched to a gene. This CDR3 is built from 14 residues. The CDR3 bases are TGCAGTGCTAGCCCCTGGACAGGGGGTAACGAGCAGTACTTC. Its protein is CSASPWTGGNEQYF.

The table lists this clonotype with many counts. For a library built for alpha chains, this beta chain is a stray read; little rests on its size. The chain joins TRBV6-5 to TRBJ2-3; tentative D call: TRBD1 (6 bases). Germline V gene lookup returns CDR1 MNHEY and CDR2 SVGAGI. The CDR3 loop spans 15 amino acids. V lost 2 bases and J 3 bases, leaving 12 bases between the germline ends. CDR3 in DNA: TGTGCCAGCAGTTACGCAGAGGGGGTAACAGATACGCAGTATTTT. Its translation: CASSYAEGVTDTQYF.

This clonotype was recorded many times. This beta chain slipped into a library made for alpha chains as a stray read, so its size is not meaningful. The V and J genes are TRBV7-6 and TRBJ2-2; unclear D gene. Trimming removed 2 bases at V and 5 bases at J, with 6 bases between. Germline V gene sequence: CDR1 SGHVS, CDR2 FNYEAQ. The CDR3 has 13 amino acids. CDR3 sequence reads: CASSLYTTGELFF. The CDR3 DNA is TGTGCCAGCAGCTTATACACTACCGGGGAGCTGTTTTTT.

Judged by abundance, this clonotype is medium-sized. The library was built for alpha chains, so this beta chain is an off-target read and its size means little. The V gene is TRBV20-1, the J gene TRBJ2-1, with unresolved D. V was pared by 3 bases and J by 3 bases, with 12 bases between. This CDR3 is 14 amino acids long. Germline values: CDR1 DFQATT, CDR2 SNEGSKA (reference sequence). DNA of the CDR3: TGCAGTGCTAGTTTTCCCAACTACTACAATGAGCAGTTCTTC. It yields the protein CSASFPNYYNEQFF.

Sample share makes this clonotype medium-sized (0.01 to 0.1%). This beta chain slipped into a library made for alpha chains as a stray read, so its size is not meaningful. The rearrangement joins TRBV3-1 to TRBJ2-7; D possibly corresponds to TRBD2 (6 bases). V gave up 4 bases and J gave up 6 bases, with 16 bases separating them. The CDR3 extends over 14 amino acids. The germline V gene has CDR1 LGHDT and CDR2 YNNKEL (reference sequence). CDR3 protein: CASSLGLSNAEQYF. The DNA of the CDR3 is TGTGCCAGCAGCCTGGGACTTAGTAATGCCGAGCAGTACTTC.

This clonotype has at least ten counts. With the library built for alpha chains, this beta chain is off target and its frequency is not meaningful. V and J are TRBV11-2 and TRBJ1-6; TRBD1 matches 7 bases. Per germline, CDR1 SGHAT and CDR2 FQNNGV. The J segment lost 7 bases and the V segment lost 1 base, leaving 4 bases of the junction unmatched. The CDR3 consists of 15 residues. Written as DNA, the CDR3 is TGTGCCAGCAGCTTAGGGGACAGAAAAAATTCACCCCTCCACTTT. It specifies CASSLGDRKNSPLHF.

Ten or more counts support this clonotype. This beta chain is a stray sequence in a library constructed for alpha chains; its clone size is not meaningful. The chain joins TRBV12-3 or TRBV12-4 to TRBJ2-3; 11 nucleotides agree with TRBD2. The CDR3 totals 18 residues. Germline trimming cut 6 bases from V and 3 bases from J; bases unmatched to any gene: 14. The CDR3, as DNA: TGTGCCAGCAGCCTCCGACTAGCGGGACGACATGGGACAGATACGCAGTATTTT. Translation gives CASSLRLAGRHGTDTQYF.

As concerns this clonotype: The library was built for alpha chains, so this beta chain is an off-target read and its size means little. V and J are TRBV3-1 and TRBJ2-7; 8 bases align to TRBD1. Germline CDR1 LGHDT, CDR2 YNNKEL (reference sequence). CDR3 length: 13 residues. V dropped 4 bases and J dropped 5; count of bases not matched to a gene: 4. CDR3 bases: TGTGCCAGCAGCCGCGACAGGGGACACGAGCAGTACTTC. The encoded protein is CASSRDRGHEQYF.

For this clonotype: Because this beta chain is a stray read in a library intended to capture alpha chains, its abundance should not be given much weight. For the CDR3, the DNA is TGCAGTGCTAGATCGACTAGCGGGAGGGCCAATGAGCAGTTCTTC. Translating gives CSARSTSGRANEQFF. The chain links TRBV20-1 to TRBJ2-1; 14 nucleotides agree with TRBD2. The CDR3 sequence is 15 residues long. V shed 2 bases, J shed 6 bases, and the junction held 3 bases outside the gene matches. Per the germline V gene, CDR1 is DFQATT and CDR2 is SNEGSKA (reference sequence).

At least ten counts were recorded for this clonotype. A library made for alpha chains picked up this beta chain off target, so its size means little. Written as DNA, the CDR3 is TGCGCCAGCAGCTTGGGACTAGCGGTAAACACCGGGGAGCTGTTTTTT. It specifies CASSLGLAVNTGELFF. The V gene is TRBV5-1, the J gene TRBJ2-2, with 9 bases lining up with TRBD2. Germline V gives CDR1 SGHRS, CDR2 YFSETQ. This CDR3 contains 16 residues. With V trimmed by 0 bases and J by 2 bases, 2 bases remained unmatched.

This clonotype has more than one count but fewer than ten. This beta chain appears as a stray read in a library generated for alpha chains; its size is not informative. The J gene is TRBJ1-6, the V gene TRBV18; 9 nucleotides align to TRBD1. This CDR3 region has 15 residues. The V gene's germline CDR1 is KGHSH and CDR2 LQKENI. The V segment lost 5 bases and the J segment 6 bases; nucleotides outside the gene matches: 5. The CDR3 DNA sequence: TGTGCCAGCTCATCGGACAGGGGACTTAATTCACCCCTCCACTTT. Encoded protein: CASSSDRGLNSPLHF.

With respect to this clonotype: This beta chain is off target for a library built for alpha chains, so its abundance means little. The chain uses TRBV9 and TRBJ1-2, with unresolved D. The CDR3 loop spans 16 amino acids. Germline lookup yields CDR1 SGDLS and CDR2 YYNGEE. V lost 3 bases, J lost 3 bases, and 18 bases lay in between. The CDR3 coding sequence is TGTGCCAGCAGCGCCAGTAATATTGGGAACGACTATGGCTACACCTTC. Protein product: CASSASNIGNDYGYTF.

In this sample, this clonotype turned up many times. This beta chain slipped into a library made for alpha chains as a stray read, so its size is not meaningful. The rearrangement uses TRBV29-1 and TRBJ2-5; D may be TRBD1 (6 bases). The CDR3 totals 12 residues. CDR1 and CDR2 (germline): SQVTM, ANQGSEA. Trimming stripped 3 bases from V and 5 bases from J, with 10 bases between. In DNA, the CDR3 is TGCAGCGTTGATCAGGGGCTTGAGACCCAGTACTTC. Translation gives CSVDQGLETQYF. Full variable domain (outside the CDR3, taken from reference TRBV29-1 and TRBJ2-5): SAVISQKPSRDICQRGTSLTIQCQVDSQVTMMFWYRQQPGQSLTLIATANQGSEATYESGFVIDKFPISRPNLTFSTLTVSNMSPEDSSIYLCSVDQGLETQYFGPGTRLLVL.

This clonotype came up many times. Within a library made for alpha chains, this beta chain is off target, and its count is uninformative. The gene calls are TRBV19 and TRBJ2-7; tentatively, D is TRBD2 (5 bases). This CDR3 comprises 11 residues. Per the germline V gene, CDR1 is LNHDA and CDR2 is SQIVND (reference sequence). Trimming took off 5 bases at V and 5 bases at J, with 7 bases between the two ends. The CDR3 nucleotides are TGTGCCAGTAGTGACTACGACGAGCAGTACTTC. Translated, it gives CASSDYDEQYF.

This clonotype was seen many times. For a library built for alpha chains, this beta chain is a stray read; little rests on its size. This sequence joins TRBV29-1 and TRBJ2-7; D is possibly TRBD1 (6 bases). The CDR3 sequence is 11 residues long. Germline V lookup: CDR1 SQVTM, CDR2 ANQGSEA. Trimming left V 5 bases short and J 5 bases short, with 10 bases between. CDR3 sequence: CSVMGAHEQYF. The DNA for the CDR3 is TGCAGCGTTATGGGGGCCCACGAGCAGTACTTC.

This clonotype was observed many times. With the library built for alpha chains, this beta chain is off target and its frequency is not meaningful. V usage is TRBV4-3 and J usage is TRBJ2-3, with TRBD2 matching over 9 bases. The CDR3 runs 16 residues. The germline V gene encodes CDR1 LGHNA and CDR2 YSLEER. With V trimmed by 1 base and J by 5 bases, 7 bases remained unmatched. In DNA, the CDR3 is TGCGCCAGCAGCCAAGGTGCTAGCGGGGTCCGAGATACGCAGTATTTT. Amino acid sequence: CASSQGASGVRDTQYF.

This clonotype was counted many times. A library made for alpha chains picked up this beta chain off target, so its size means little. DNA for the CDR3: TGTGCCAGCAGTTTTTCCAGTCCTCCCGGGGAGCTGTTTTTT. It translates to CASSFSSPPGELFF. V usage is TRBV6-2 or TRBV6-3 and J usage is TRBJ2-2; D not certain. V was pared by 4 bases and J by 6 bases, with 12 bases between. CDR1 and CDR2 (germline): MNHEY, SVGEGT. CDR3 length: 14 amino acids.